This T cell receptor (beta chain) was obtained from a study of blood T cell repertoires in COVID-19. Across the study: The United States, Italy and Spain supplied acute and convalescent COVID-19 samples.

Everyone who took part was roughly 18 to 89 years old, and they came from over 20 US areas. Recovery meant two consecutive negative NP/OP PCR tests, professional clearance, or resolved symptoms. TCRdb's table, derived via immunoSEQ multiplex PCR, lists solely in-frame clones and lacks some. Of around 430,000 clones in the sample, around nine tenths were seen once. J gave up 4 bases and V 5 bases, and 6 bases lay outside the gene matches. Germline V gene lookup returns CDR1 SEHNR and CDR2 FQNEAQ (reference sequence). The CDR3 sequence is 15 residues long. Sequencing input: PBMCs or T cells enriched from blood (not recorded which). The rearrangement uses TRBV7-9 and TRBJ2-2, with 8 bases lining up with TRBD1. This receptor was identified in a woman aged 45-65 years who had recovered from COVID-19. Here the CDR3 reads CASSLPQGGTGELFF. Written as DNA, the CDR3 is TGTGCCAGCAGCCTGCCACAGGGGGGCACCGGGGAGCTGTTTTTT.